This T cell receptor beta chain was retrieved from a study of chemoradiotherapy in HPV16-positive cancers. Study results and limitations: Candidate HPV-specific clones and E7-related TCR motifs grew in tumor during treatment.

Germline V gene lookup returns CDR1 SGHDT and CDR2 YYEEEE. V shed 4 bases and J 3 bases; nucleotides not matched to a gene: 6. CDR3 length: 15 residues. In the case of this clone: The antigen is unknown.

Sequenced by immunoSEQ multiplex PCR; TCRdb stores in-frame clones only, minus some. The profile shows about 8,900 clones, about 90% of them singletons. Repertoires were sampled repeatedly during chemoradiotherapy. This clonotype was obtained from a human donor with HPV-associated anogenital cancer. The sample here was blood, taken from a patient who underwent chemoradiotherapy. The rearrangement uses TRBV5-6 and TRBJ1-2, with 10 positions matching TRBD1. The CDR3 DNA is TGTGCCAGCAGCATAGGGACAGGGGCCCACTATGGCTACACCTTC. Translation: CASSIGTGAHYGYTF.